Included here is one T cell receptor beta chain sequence, with context. Antigen: not known. This sample is drawn from a study of metastatic and nonmetastatic thyroid tumors. Study-level background: Comparison of repertoires was carried out across blood and tumor or nodule tissue from malignant and benign thyroid patients.

Whole-study results and caveats: When malignant thyroid tumors were compared with benign nodules, TCR beta diversity was reportedly significantly higher in the malignant tumors. This held in both blood and tumor samples.

TCRdb reanalyzed the PCR reads with MiXCR. The data hold fewer than 40,000 clones, with 15% observed a single time. Not a single patient had been given any form of treatment at any point before undergoing thyroid surgery. The CDR3 is made up of 16 amino acids. Germline V CDR1 and CDR2: LGHDT, YNNKEL (reference sequence). J gave up 6 bases and V 5 bases, and 13 bases lay outside the gene matches. The source is a male donor with papillary thyroid cancer or a benign thyroid nodule (not recorded which). Some clones in this sample may be carry-over from other donors' samples. The chain recombines TRBV3-1 with TRBJ2-7; TRBD2 matches 10 bases. Source material: blood. The CDR3 sequence is CASSFLGAGGFSEQYF. Here the CDR3 DNA reads TGTGCCAGCAGCTTCCTAGGAGCGGGGGGGTTCTCCGAGCAGTACTTC.